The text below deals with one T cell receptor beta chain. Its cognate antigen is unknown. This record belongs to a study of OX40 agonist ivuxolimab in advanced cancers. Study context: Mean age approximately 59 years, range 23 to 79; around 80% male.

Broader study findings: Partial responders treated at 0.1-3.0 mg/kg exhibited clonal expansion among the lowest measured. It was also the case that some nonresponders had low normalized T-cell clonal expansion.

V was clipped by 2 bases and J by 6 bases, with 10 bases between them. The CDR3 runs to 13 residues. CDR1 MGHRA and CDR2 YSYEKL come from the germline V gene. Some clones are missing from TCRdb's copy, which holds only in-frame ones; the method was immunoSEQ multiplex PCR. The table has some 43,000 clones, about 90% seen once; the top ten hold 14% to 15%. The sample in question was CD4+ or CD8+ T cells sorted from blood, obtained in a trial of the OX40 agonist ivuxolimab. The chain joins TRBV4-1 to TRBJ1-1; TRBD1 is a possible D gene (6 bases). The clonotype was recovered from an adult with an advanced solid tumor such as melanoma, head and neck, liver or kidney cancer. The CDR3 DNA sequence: TGCGCCAGCAGCCAAAGGGGGGGGCCTGAAGCTTTCTTT. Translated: CASSQRGGPEAFF.